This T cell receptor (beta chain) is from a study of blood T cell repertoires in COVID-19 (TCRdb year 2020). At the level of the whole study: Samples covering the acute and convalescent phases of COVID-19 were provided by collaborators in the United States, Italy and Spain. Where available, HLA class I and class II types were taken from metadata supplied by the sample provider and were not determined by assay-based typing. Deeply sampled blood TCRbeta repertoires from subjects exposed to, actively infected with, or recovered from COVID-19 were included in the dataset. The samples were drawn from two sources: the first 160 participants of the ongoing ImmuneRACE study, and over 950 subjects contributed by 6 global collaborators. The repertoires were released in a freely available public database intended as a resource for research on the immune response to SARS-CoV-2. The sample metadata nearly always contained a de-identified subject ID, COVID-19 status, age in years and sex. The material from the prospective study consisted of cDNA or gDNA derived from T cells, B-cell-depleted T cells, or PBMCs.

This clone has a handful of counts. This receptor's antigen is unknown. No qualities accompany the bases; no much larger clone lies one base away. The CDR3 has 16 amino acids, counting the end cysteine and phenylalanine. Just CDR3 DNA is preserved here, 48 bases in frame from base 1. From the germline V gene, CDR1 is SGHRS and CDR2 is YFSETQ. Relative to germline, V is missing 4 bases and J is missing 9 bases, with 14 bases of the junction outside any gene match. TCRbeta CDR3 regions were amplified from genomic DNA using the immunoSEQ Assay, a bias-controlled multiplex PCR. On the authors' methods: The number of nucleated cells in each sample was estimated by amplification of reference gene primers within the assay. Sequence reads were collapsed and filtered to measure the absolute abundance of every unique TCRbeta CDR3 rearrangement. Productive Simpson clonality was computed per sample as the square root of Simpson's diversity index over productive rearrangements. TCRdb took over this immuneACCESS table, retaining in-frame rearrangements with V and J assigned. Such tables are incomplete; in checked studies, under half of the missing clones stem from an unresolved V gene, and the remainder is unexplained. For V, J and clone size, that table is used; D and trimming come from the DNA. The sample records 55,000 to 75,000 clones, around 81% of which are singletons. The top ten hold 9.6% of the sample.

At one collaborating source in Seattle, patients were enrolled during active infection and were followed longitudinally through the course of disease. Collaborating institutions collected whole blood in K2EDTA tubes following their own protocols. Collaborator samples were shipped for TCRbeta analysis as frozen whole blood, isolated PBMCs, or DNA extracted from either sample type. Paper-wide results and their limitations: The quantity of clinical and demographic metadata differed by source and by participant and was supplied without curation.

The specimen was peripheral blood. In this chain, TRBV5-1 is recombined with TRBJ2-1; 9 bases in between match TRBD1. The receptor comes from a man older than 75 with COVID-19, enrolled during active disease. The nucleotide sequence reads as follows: TGCGCCAGCAGCCTTGGACCCGGACAGGGGACGGGTGAGCAGTTCTTC. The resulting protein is CASSLGPGQGTGEQFF.